The clone carrying this T cell receptor beta chain was observed at least ten times. Its cognate antigen is unknown. TCRdb re-derived calls from the 5' RACE reads in MiXCR, one entry per CDR3 protein. The sample holds about 130,000 distinct CDR3 sequences, about an eighth seen once. This entry is derived from a study of CD8 T cells in ankylosing spondylitis. Germline V gene sequence: CDR1 SGHRS, CDR2 YFSETQ. Trimming pared 2 bases from V and 3 bases from J, leaving 2 bases between. The length of the CDR3 is 11 residues. General study results and limits: A TCR beta motif of about eight highly homologous variants seemed to mark ankylosing spondylitis blood. Those disease-linked clones were CD8+; they were also relatively rare in peripheral blood.

The sequence was collected from a female donor with ankylosing spondylitis or in good health (not recorded which). Sequencing was carried out using blood, either unsorted or a sorted T cell fraction (not recorded which). The chain joins TRBV5-1 to TRBJ2-5; the D is unclear. The CDR3 here is CASSFKETQYF. The CDR3, as DNA: TGCGCCAGCAGCTTCAAAGAGACCCAGTACTTC.